Listed below are T cell receptor beta chains from one sample, sequenced in a study of T cell changes during pregnancy in multiple sclerosis. Repertoires were generated with immunoSEQ multiplex PCR, while TCRdb's copy carries only in-frame clones and drops some. This table holds approximately 63,000 clones, roughly 91% found once. Source: peripheral blood, taken after pregnancy. The receptor set was obtained from a female donor in good health, enrolled as a control in a pregnancy study. The CDR3 runs from the conserved cysteine through the conserved F or W. The D gene is left open where the match is weak. Rows may omit the clone size; those that give it use once, few, many or a size class.

TGCGCCAGCAGCCATTTTAAGGGGTACGAGCAGTACTTC | CASSHFKGYEQYF | . | TRBJ2-7 | . | TRBV4-3
TGTGCCACCAAACTAGCGGGAGCCACAGATACGCAGTATTTT | CATKLAGATDTQYF | once | TRBJ2-3 | TRBD2 | TRBV6-5
TGTGCCTGGAGTGTAGGCGGGGAGACTGAAGCTTTCTTT | CAWSVGGETEAFF | . | TRBJ1-1 | . | TRBV30
TGTGCCAGCAGTTACAAGGGGCAGGGGGCAACAGCTTTCTTT | CASSYKGQGATAFF | . | TRBJ1-1 | TRBD1 | TRBV6-6
TGTGCCAGCAGTGAAGGCTTGTACTCCCAAATATCGTCAGATACGCAGTATTTT | CASSEGLYSQISSDTQYF | . | TRBJ2-3 | . | TRBV6-1
TGTGCCAGCAGTAAGACTAGCGGGGGGCCCACAGATACGCAGTATTTT | CASSKTSGGPTDTQYF | . | TRBJ2-3 | TRBD2 | TRBV5-4
TGTGCCAGTAAAGGGGGCCTGTCCCCTAACTATGGCTACACCTTC | CASKGGLSPNYGYTF | . | TRBJ1-2 | TRBD1 | TRBV19
TGTGCCAGCAGCTTAGGCAGGGGGCGCGAGGCTTTCTTT | CASSLGRGREAFF | . | TRBJ1-1 | TRBD1 | TRBV11-3
TGTGCCAGCAGTTACTCGGACAGGGGGAGCACTGAAGCTTTCTTT | CASSYSDRGSTEAFF | . | TRBJ1-1 | TRBD1 | TRBV6-5
TGTGCCAGCAGCCAATCAGGGGTCTTAAGCTCCTACAATGAGCAGTTCTTC | CASSQSGVLSSYNEQFF | . | TRBJ2-1 | . | TRBV14